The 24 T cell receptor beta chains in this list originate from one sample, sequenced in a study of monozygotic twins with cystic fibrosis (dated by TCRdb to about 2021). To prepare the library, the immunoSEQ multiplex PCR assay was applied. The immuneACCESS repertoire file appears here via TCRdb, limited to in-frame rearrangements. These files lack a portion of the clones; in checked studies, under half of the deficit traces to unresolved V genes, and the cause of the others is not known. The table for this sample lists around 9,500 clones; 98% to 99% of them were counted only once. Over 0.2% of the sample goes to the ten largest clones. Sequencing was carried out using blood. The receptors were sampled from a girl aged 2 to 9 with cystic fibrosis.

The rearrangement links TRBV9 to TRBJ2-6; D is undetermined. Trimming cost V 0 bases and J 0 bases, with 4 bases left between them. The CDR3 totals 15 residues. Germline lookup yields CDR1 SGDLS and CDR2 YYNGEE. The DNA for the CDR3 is TGTGCCAGCAGCGTAGAGGGCTCTGGGGCCAACGTCCTGACTTTC. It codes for CASSVEGSGANVLTF.

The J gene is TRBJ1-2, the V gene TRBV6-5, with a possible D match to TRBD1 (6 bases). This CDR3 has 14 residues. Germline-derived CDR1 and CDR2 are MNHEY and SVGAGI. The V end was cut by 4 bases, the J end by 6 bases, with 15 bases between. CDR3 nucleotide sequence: TGTGCCAGCAGTTTCGGGCAGGGGAGCAATGGCTACACCTTC. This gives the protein CASSFGQGSNGYTF.

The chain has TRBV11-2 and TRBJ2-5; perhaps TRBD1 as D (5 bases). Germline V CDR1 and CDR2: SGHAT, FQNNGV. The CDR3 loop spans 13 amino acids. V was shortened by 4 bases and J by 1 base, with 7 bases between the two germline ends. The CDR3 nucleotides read TGTGCCAGCAGCTGGGGCCTCCAAGAGACCCAGTACTTC. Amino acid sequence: CASSWGLQETQYF.

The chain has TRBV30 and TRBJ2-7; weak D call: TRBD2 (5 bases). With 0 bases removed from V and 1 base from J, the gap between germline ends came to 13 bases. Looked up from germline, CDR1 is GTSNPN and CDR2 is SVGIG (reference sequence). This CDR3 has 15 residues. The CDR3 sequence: CAWSVRRTPSYEQYF. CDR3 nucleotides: TGTGCCTGGAGTGTACGGAGGACTCCATCCTACGAGCAGTACTTC.

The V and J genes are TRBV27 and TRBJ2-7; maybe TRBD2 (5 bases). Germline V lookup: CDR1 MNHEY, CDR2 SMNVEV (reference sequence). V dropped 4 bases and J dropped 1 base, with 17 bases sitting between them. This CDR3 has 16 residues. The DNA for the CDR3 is TGTGCCAGCAGTTCGATCCGGGAAAGGAGTTCCTACGAGCAGTACTTC. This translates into CASSSIRERSSYEQYF.

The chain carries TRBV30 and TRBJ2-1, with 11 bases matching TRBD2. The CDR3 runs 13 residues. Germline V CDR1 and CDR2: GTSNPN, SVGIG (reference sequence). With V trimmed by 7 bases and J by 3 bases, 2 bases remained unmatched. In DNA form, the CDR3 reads TGTGCCTTGGGACTAGCGGACTACAATGAGCAGTTCTTC. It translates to CALGLADYNEQFF.

The CDR3 sequence: CASSFITSSETQYF. Here the CDR3 DNA reads TGTGCCAGCAGCTTTATAACCTCTTCAGAGACCCAGTACTTC. The rearrangement joins TRBV5-4 to TRBJ2-5; no firm D call. Trimming took off 2 bases at V and 4 bases at J, with 12 bases between the two ends. The CDR3 extends over 14 amino acids. Germline values: CDR1 SGHNT, CDR2 YYREEE (reference sequence).

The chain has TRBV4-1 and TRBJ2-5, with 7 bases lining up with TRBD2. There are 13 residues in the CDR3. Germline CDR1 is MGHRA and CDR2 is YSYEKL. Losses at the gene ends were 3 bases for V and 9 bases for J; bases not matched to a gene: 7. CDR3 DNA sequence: TGCGCCAGCAGCCACGGCGGGAGTGAACCCCAGTACTTC. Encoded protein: CASSHGGSEPQYF.

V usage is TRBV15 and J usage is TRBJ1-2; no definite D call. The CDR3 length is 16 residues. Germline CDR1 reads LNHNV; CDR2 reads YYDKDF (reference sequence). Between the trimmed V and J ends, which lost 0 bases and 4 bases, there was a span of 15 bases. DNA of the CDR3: TGTGCCACCAGCAGAGATCGCGATGTAACCTCCTATGGCTACACCTTC. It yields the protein CATSRDRDVTSYGYTF.

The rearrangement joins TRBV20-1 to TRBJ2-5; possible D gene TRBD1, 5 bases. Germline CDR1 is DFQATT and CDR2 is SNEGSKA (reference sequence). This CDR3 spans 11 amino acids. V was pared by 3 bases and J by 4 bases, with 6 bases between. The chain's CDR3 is CSASQGETQYF. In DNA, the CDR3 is TGCAGTGCTAGTCAGGGAGAGACCCAGTACTTC.

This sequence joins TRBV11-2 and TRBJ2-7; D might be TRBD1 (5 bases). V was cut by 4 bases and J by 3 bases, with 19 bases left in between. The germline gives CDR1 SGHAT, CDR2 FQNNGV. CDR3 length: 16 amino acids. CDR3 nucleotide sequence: TGTGCCAGCAGCTCCCGATGGGGCAGGAAAGACTACGAGCAGTACTTC. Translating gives CASSSRWGRKDYEQYF.

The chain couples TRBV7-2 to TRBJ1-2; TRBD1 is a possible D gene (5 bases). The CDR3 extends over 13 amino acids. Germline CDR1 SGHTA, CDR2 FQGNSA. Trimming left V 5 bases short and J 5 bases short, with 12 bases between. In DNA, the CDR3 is TGTGCCAGCAGCGAAAGGGGACTTTATGGCTACACCTTC. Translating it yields CASSERGLYGYTF.

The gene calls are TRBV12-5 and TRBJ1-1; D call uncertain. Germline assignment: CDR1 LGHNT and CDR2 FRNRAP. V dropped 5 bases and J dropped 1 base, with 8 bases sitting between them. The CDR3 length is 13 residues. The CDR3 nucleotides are TGTGCTAGTGGTGTCGAGAGGAACACTGAAGCTTTCTTT. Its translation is CASGVERNTEAFF.

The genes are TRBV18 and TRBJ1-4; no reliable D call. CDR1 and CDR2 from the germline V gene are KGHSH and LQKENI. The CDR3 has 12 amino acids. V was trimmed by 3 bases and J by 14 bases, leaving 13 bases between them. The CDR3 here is CASSPDTVQLFF. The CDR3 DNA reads TGTGCCAGCTCACCTGACACGGTACAGCTGTTTTTT.

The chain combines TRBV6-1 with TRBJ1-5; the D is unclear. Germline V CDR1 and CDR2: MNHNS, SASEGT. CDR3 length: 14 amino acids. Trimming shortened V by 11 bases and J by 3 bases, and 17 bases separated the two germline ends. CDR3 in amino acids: CAARGRANNQPQHF. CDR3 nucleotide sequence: TGTGCCGCAAGAGGGAGGGCAAACAATCAGCCCCAGCATTTT.

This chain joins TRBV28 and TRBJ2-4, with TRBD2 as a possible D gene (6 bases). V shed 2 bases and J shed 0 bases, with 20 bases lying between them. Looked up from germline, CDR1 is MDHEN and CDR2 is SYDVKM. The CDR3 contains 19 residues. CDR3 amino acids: CASSLGFGLASLAKNIQYF. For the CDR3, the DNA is TGTGCCAGCAGTTTAGGGTTTGGTCTAGCGAGTCTAGCCAAAAACATTCAGTACTTC.

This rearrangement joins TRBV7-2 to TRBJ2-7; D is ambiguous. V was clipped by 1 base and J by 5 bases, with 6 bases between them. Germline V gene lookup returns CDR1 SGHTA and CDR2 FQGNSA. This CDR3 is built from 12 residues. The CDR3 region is CASSLVGNEQYF. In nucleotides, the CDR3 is TGTGCCAGCAGCTTAGTGGGGAACGAGCAGTACTTC.

The CDR3 sequence is CASSVGGLSRDNEQFF. In DNA form, the CDR3 reads TGTGCCAGCAGCGTAGGGGGACTATCTCGAGACAATGAGCAGTTCTTC. V is TRBV9 and J is TRBJ2-1; 7 positions match TRBD2. The CDR3 covers 16 residues. The germline gives CDR1 SGDLS, CDR2 YYNGEE. V trimming: 0 bases; J trimming: 5 bases; junction bases outside the gene matches: 8.

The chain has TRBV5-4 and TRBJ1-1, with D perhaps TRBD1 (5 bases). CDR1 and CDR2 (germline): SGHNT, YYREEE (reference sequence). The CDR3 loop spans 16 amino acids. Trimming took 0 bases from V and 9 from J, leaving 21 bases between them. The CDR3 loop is CASSLALGGEDTKAFF. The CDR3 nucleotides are TGTGCCAGCAGCTTGGCCTTGGGAGGGGAGGATACTAAAGCTTTCTTT.

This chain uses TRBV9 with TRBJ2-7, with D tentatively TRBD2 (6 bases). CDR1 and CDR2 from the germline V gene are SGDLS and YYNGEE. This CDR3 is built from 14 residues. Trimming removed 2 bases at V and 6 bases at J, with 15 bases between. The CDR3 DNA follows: TGTGCCAGCAGCGTGAGTCGGCGGGGAGGCGAGCAGTACTTC. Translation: CASSVSRRGGEQYF.

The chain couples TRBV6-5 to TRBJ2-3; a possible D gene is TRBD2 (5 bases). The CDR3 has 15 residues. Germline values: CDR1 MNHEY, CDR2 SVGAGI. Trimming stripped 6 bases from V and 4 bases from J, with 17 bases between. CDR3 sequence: CASSPWTEGPDTQYF. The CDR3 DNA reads TGTGCCAGCAGCCCATGGACCGAGGGCCCAGATACGCAGTATTTT.

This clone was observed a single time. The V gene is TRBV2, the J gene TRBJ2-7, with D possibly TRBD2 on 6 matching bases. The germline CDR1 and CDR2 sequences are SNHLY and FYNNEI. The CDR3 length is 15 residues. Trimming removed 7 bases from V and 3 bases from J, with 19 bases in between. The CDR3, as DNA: TGTGCCAGCATCCCTCTGGCAGGGAGGATCTACGAGCAGTACTTC. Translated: CASIPLAGRIYEQYF.

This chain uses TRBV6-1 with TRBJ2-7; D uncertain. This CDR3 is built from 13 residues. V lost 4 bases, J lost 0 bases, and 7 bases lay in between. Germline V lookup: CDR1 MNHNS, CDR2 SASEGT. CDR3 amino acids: CASSVTDSYEQYF. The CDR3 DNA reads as TGTGCCAGCAGTGTAACTGACTCCTACGAGCAGTACTTC.

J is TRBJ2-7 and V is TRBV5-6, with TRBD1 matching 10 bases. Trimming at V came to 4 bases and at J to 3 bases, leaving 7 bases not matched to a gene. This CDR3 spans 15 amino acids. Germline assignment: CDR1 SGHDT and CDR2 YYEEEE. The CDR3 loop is CASSRTGTGDYEQYF. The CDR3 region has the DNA TGTGCCAGCAGCCGAACCGGGACAGGGGACTACGAGCAGTACTTC.